This T cell receptor beta chain appears in the sequencing data of a study of cytomegalovirus exposure and HLA in healthy donors. Study-wide context: Samples from HLA-typed donors yielded about 85 million unique TCRs in an early data release.

Germline loops: CDR1 SGDLS, CDR2 YYNGEE. This CDR3 has 13 amino acids. V was clipped by 5 bases and J by 1 base; unmatched bases: 1. The study, taken as a whole, reports: Reports indicated that the classifier achieved high specificity and sensitivity in diagnosing cytomegalovirus status. A later analysis reportedly identified an Asian-associated ancestry cluster as carrying fewer N-insertions than the approximately 730-donor mean. There were several of the most significant clusters that appeared linked to common viral pathogens in a later analysis.

Concerning this clone itself: Its specificity is not known.

PCR primers comprised 60 Vbeta and 13 Jbeta primers. TCRdb keeps only in-frame clones here, not all; method: immunoSEQ multiplex PCR. The sample records fewer than 110,000 clones, approximately 79% being singletons. The clonotype originates from a woman in her thirties or forties in good health and CMV-seropositive. This chain connects TRBV9 to TRBJ2-5; 8 nucleotides line up with TRBD2. The sequencing sample was made of PBMCs. CDR3 sequence (DNA): TGTGCCAGCAGTGCGGGGGGCCAAGAGACCCAGTACTTC. Translating it yields CASSAGGQETQYF.